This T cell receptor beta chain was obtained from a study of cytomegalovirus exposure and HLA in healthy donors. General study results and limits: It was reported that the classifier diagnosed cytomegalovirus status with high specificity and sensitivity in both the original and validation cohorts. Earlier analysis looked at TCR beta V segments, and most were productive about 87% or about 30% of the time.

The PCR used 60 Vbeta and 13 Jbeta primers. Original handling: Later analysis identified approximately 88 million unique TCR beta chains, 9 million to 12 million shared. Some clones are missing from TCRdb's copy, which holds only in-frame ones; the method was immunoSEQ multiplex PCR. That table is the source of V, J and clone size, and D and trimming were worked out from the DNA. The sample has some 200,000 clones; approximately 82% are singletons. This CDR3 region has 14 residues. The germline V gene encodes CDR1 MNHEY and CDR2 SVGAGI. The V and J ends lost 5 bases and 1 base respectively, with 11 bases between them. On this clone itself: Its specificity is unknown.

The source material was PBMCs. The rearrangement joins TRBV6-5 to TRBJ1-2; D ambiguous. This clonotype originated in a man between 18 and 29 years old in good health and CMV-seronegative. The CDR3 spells CASSETQDNYGYTF. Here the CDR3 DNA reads TGTGCCAGCAGTGAAACCCAGGATAACTATGGCTACACCTTC.